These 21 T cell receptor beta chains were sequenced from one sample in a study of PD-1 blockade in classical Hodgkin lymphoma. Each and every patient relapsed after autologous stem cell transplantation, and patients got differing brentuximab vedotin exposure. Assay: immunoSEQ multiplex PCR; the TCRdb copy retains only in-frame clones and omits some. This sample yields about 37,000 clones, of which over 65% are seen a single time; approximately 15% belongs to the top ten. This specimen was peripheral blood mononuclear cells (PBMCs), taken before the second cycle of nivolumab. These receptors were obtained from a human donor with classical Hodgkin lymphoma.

The CDR3 reads CASSFGGSLLYEQYF. The DNA for the CDR3 is TGTGCCAGCAGCTTCGGAGGGTCCCTTCTCTACGAGCAGTACTTC. The chain uses TRBV7-2 and TRBJ2-7, with D maybe TRBD2 (6 bases). The V end lost 3 bases, the J end lost 3 bases, and 15 bases lay between the germline ends. This CDR3 contains 15 residues. The germline CDR1 and CDR2 sequences are SGHTA and FQGNSA.

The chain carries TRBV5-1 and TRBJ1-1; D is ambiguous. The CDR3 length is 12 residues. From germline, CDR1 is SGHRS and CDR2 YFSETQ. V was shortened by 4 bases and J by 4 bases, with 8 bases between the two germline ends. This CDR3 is CASSEPTTEAFF. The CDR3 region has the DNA TGCGCCAGCAGCGAGCCTACCACTGAAGCTTTCTTT.

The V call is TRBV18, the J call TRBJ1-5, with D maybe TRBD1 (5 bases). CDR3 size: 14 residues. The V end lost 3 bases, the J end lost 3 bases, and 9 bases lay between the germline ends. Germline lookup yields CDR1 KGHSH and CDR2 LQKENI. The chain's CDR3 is CASSPPDINQPQHF. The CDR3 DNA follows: TGTGCCAGCTCACCCCCGGACATCAATCAGCCCCAGCATTTT.

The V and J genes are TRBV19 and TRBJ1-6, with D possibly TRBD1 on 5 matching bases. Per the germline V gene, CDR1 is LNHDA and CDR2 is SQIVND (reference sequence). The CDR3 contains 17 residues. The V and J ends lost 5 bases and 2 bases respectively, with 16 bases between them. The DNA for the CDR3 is TGTGCCAGTAGTTCCCGGACCCTCAGGGCCTATAATTCACCCCTCCACTTT. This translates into CASSSRTLRAYNSPLHF. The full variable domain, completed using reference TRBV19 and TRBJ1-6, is DGGITQSPKYLFRKEGQNVTLSCEQNLNHDAMYWYRQDPGQGLRLIYYSQIVNDFQKGDIAEGYSVSREKKESFPLTVTSAQKNPTAFYLCASSSRTLRAYNSPLHFGNGTRLTVT.

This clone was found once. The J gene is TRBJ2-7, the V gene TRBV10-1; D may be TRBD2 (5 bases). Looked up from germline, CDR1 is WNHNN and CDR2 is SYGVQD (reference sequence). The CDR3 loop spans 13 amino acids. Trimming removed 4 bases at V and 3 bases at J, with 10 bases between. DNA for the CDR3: TGCGCCAGCAGTGGAGGACTCCTCTACGAGCAGTACTTC. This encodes CASSGGLLYEQYF.

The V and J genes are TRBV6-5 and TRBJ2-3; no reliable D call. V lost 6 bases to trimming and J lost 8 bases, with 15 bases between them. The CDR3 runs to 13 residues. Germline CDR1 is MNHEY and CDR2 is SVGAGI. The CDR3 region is CASSMGTLITQYF. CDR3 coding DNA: TGTGCCAGCAGCATGGGCACCTTGATTACGCAGTATTTT.

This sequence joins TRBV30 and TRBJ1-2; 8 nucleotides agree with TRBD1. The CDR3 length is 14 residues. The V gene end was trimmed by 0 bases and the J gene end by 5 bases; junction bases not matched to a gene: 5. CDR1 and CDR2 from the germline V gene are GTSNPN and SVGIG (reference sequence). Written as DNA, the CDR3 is TGTGCCTGGAGTGTACGGCAGGGGGCGTATGGCTACACCTTC. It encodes CAWSVRQGAYGYTF. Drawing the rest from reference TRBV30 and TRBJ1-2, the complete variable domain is SQTIHQWPATLVQPVGSPLSLECTVEGTSNPNLYWYRQAAGRGLQLLFYSVGIGQISSEVPQNLSASRPQDRQFILSSKKLLLSDSGFYLCAWSVRQGAYGYTFGSGTRLTVV.

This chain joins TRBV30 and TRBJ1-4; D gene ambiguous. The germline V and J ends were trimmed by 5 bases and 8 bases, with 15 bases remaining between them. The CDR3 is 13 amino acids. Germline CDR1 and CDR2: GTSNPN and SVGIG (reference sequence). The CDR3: CAWASVPVEKLFF. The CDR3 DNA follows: TGTGCCTGGGCCTCGGTTCCCGTGGAAAAACTGTTTTTT.

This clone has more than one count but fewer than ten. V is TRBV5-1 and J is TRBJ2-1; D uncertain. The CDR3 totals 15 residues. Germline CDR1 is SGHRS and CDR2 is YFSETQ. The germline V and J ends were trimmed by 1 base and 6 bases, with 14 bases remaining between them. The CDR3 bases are TGCGCCAGCAGCTTGACTGTAGGGCTTATCAATGAGCAGTTCTTC. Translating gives CASSLTVGLINEQFF.

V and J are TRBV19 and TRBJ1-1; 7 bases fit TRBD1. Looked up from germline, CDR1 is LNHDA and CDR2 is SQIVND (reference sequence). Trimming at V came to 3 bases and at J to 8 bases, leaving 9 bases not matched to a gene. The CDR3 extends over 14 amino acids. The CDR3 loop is CASSINRGRTEAFF. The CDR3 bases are TGTGCCAGTAGTATCAACAGGGGAAGGACGGAAGCTTTCTTT.

The CDR3 loop reads CASTQAGRPGELFF. The DNA of the CDR3 is TGCGCCAGTACTCAAGCGGGTAGGCCCGGGGAGCTGTTTTTT. V and J are TRBV10-2 and TRBJ2-2; TRBD2 might be the D (6 bases). The CDR3 length is 14 residues. Trimming took off 9 bases at V and 6 bases at J, with 17 bases between the two ends. Germline assignment: CDR1 WSHSY and CDR2 SAAADI.

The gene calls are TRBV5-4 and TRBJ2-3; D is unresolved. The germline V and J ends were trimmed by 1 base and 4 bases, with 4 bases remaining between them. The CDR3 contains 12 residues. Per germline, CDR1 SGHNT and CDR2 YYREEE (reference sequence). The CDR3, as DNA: TGTGCCAGCAGCTTGTGGCCAGATACGCAGTATTTT. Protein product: CASSLWPDTQYF.

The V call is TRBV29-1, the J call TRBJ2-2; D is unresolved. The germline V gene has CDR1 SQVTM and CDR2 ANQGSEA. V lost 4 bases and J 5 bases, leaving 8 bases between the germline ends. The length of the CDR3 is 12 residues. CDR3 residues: CSVVSETGELFF. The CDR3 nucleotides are TGCAGCGTTGTCTCGGAGACCGGGGAGCTGTTTTTT.

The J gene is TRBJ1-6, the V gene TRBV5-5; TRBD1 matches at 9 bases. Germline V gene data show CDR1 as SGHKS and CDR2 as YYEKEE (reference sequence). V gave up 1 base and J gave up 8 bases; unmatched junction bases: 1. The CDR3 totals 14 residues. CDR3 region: CASSLWTGDSPLHF. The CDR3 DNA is TGTGCCAGCAGCTTGTGGACAGGGGATTCACCCCTCCACTTT.

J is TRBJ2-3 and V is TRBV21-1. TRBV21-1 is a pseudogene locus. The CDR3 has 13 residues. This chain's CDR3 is CASSAHQVDTQYF. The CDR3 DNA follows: TGTGCCAGCAGCGCCCACCAAGTGGATACGCAGTATTTT.

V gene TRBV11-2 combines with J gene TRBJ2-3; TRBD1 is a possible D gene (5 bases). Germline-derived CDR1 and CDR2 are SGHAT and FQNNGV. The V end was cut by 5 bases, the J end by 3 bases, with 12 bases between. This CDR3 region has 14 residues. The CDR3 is CASSNSYRTDTQYF. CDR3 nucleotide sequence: TGTGCCAGCAGCAACTCTTACAGGACAGATACGCAGTATTTT.

CDR3 sequence reads: CASSLGGDNEKLFF. CDR3 sequence (DNA): TGTGCCAGCAGCCTTGGGGGAGATAATGAAAAACTGTTTTTT. V and J are TRBV7-2 and TRBJ1-4, with a tentative D call TRBD1 (5 bases). Trimming left V 5 bases short and J 4 bases short, with 11 bases between. CDR1 is SGHTA, CDR2 FQGNSA, per germline. The CDR3 totals 14 residues.

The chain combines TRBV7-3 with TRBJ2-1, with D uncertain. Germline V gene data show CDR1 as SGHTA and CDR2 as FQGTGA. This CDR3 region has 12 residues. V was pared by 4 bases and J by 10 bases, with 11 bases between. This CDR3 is CASSSPTNEQFF. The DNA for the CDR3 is TGTGCCAGCAGCTCCCCTACTAACGAGCAGTTCTTC.

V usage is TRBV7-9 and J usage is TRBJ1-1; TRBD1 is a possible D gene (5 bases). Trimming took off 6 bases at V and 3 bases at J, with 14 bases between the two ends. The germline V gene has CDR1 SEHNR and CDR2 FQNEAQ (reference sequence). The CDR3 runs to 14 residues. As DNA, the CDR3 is TGTGCCAGCAGACCCATGCCGGGGGACACTGAAGCTTTCTTT. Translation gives CASRPMPGDTEAFF.

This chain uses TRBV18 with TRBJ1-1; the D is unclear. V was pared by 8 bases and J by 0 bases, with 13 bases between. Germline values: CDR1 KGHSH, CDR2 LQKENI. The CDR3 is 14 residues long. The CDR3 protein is CASTDGIMNTEAFF. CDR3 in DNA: TGTGCCAGCACTGACGGTATAATGAACACTGAAGCTTTCTTT.

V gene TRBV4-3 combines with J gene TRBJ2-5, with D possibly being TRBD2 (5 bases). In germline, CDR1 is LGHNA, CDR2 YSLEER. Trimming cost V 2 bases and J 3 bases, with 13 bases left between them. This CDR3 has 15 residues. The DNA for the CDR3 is TGCGCCAGCAGCCAAAACACTAGAGGAGAAGAGACCCAGTACTTC. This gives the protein CASSQNTRGEETQYF.